The 17 T cell receptor beta chains below were found in one sample sequenced in a study of T cell changes during pregnancy in multiple sclerosis (dated by TCRdb to between 2019 and 2020). The library was obtained by the immunoSEQ multiplex PCR assay. In its TCRdb copy, this immuneACCESS table keeps in-frame sequences only and misses some clones. Where compared with another copy, unresolved V genes explain less than half of these, and the others have no known cause. This sample holds 35,000 to 40,000 clones; 88% were observed only once. About 1.1% of the sample is in the top ten clones. The source material was CD4+ T cells from peripheral blood mononuclear cells, sampled before pregnancy. All receptors come from a female donor with multiple sclerosis, enrolled in a pregnancy study.

The rearrangement links TRBV10-1 to TRBJ2-5, with D perhaps TRBD1 (6 bases). The J call may be mistaken, given a closer DNA end match to TRBJ2-7. The CDR3 length is 13 residues. Germline CDR1 is WNHNN and CDR2 is SYGVQD (reference sequence). The CDR3 loop is CASSLRDNDEQYF. CDR3 sequence (DNA): TGCGCCAGCAGTCTCCGGGACAACGACGAGCAGTACTTC.

V usage is TRBV5-5 and J usage is TRBJ2-2; TRBD2 matches 10 bases. The CDR3 has 17 residues. Trimming cost V 4 bases and J 5 bases; bases outside gene matches: 11. Germline V gene sequence: CDR1 SGHKS, CDR2 YYEKEE (reference sequence). The CDR3 spells CASSGGRTSGWTGELFF. CDR3 nucleotide sequence: TGTGCCAGCAGCGGAGGAAGGACTAGCGGATGGACCGGGGAGCTGTTTTTT. Based on the CDR3 plus reference TRBV5-5 and TRBJ2-2, the full variable domain is DAGVTQSPTHLIKTRGQQVTLRCSPISGHKSVSWYQQVLGQGPQFIFQYYEKEERGRGNFPDRFSARQFPNYSSELNVNALLLGDSALYLCASSGGRTSGWTGELFFGEGSRLTVL.

For the CDR3, the DNA is TGTGCCAGCAGCCGGGGAGTTGAGACAGATACGCAGTATTTT. Residues: CASSRGVETDTQYF. This rearrangement joins TRBV6-1 to TRBJ2-3; tentatively, D is TRBD2 (5 bases). V was pared by 6 bases and J by 3 bases, with 13 bases between. This CDR3 comprises 14 residues. Germline CDR1 reads MNHNS; CDR2 reads SASEGT.

V is TRBV7-2 and J is TRBJ1-5; the D gene is possibly TRBD1 (5 bases). The V gene lost 5 bases and the J gene lost 6 bases, with 17 bases spanning the gap. Germline V CDR1 and CDR2: SGHTA, FQGNSA. CDR3 length equals 15 residues. The CDR3 DNA reads TGTGCCAGCAGCCAGGAATCGGGGGTACGTCAGCCCCAGCATTTT. Translated: CASSQESGVRQPQHF.

V is TRBV7-2 and J is TRBJ2-3; 8 bases align to TRBD2. The germline gives CDR1 SGHTA, CDR2 FQGNSA. The CDR3 runs 15 residues. V lost 5 bases, J lost 2 bases, and 6 bases stayed unmatched. CDR3 DNA sequence: TGTGCCAGCAGCAGGGCTAGCGGGTACACAGATACGCAGTATTTT. Amino acid sequence: CASSRASGYTDTQYF.

V usage is TRBV5-1 and J usage is TRBJ1-1; the match to TRBD1 covers 7 bases. Germline values: CDR1 SGHRS, CDR2 YFSETQ. Unmatched junction bases numbered 14, after V lost 4 bases and J lost 5 bases. The CDR3 loop spans 16 amino acids. CDR3 protein: CASSPGSGGIDTEAFF. The CDR3 coding sequence is TGCGCCAGCAGCCCCGGGTCAGGGGGTATTGATACTGAAGCTTTCTTT.

V usage is TRBV7-2 and J usage is TRBJ2-7; D perhaps matches TRBD2 (6 bases). Germline V gene lookup returns CDR1 SGHTA and CDR2 FQGNSA. This CDR3 is 14 amino acids long. V lost 4 bases and J 0 bases, leaving 10 bases between the germline ends. The CDR3 region is CASSSSVSSYEQYF. CDR3 in DNA: TGTGCCAGCAGCTCTAGCGTAAGCTCCTACGAGCAGTACTTC.

The chain is built from TRBV5-1 and TRBJ2-4; D is ambiguous. Trimming took off 2 bases at V and 0 bases at J, with 15 bases between the two ends. Per germline, CDR1 SGHRS and CDR2 YFSETQ. This CDR3 has 17 amino acids. The CDR3 coding sequence is TGCGCCAGCAGCTTTTCAACCGGGTCCCTAGCCAAAAACATTCAGTACTTC. It translates to CASSFSTGSLAKNIQYF. The full variable domain, completed using reference TRBV5-1 and TRBJ2-4, is KAGVTQTPRYLIKTRGQQVTLSCSPISGHRSVSWYQQTPGQGLQFLFEYFSETQRNKGNFPGRFSGRQFSNSRSEMNVSTLELGDSALYLCASSFSTGSLAKNIQYFGAGTRLSVL.

The chain is built from TRBV10-3 and TRBJ2-1; the D is unclear. V dropped 4 bases and J dropped 10 bases, with 14 bases sitting between them. From germline, CDR1 is ENHRY and CDR2 SYGVKD. The CDR3 is 13 amino acids. CDR3 bases: TGTGCCATCAGTGGTGGAAAGGTCGGGGAGCAGTTCTTC. This codes for CAISGGKVGEQFF.

CDR3 in DNA: TGTGCCAGCTCACCACTACTAGCGGGCAATGAGCAGTTCTTC. Translated: CASSPLLAGNEQFF. This chain uses TRBV18 with TRBJ2-1, with TRBD2 matching over 9 bases. Trimming removed 1 base from V and 6 bases from J; junction bases left unmatched: 1. Germline-derived CDR1 and CDR2 are KGHSH and LQKENI. CDR3 size: 14 residues.

This chain uses TRBV5-1 with TRBJ2-7, with 7 positions matching TRBD2. This CDR3 has 15 amino acids. Losses at the gene ends were 6 bases for V and 0 bases for J; bases not matched to a gene: 9. Looked up from germline, CDR1 is SGHRS and CDR2 is YFSETQ. In nucleotides, the CDR3 is TGCGCCAGCAATGGAGGGAGGGAACTCTCCTACGAGCAGTACTTC. Translating gives CASNGGRELSYEQYF. Combining the CDR3 with reference TRBV5-1 and TRBJ2-7 gives the whole variable domain KAGVTQTPRYLIKTRGQQVTLSCSPISGHRSVSWYQQTPGQGLQFLFEYFSETQRNKGNFPGRFSGRQFSNSRSEMNVSTLELGDSALYLCASNGGRELSYEQYFGPGTRLTVT.

V and J are TRBV9 and TRBJ1-2; the D gene is possibly TRBD1 (5 bases). The CDR3 is 12 residues long. The germline V and J ends were trimmed by 3 bases and 7 bases, with 10 bases remaining between them. Germline CDR1 and CDR2: SGDLS and YYNGEE. The CDR3 sequence: CASSGDWGGYTF. Here the CDR3 DNA reads TGTGCCAGCAGCGGGGACTGGGGTGGCTACACCTTC.

The chain recombines TRBV7-9 with TRBJ2-7, with a weak D call TRBD1 (5 bases). The CDR3 runs to 13 residues. Germline lookup yields CDR1 SEHNR and CDR2 FQNEAQ (reference sequence). V shed 8 bases and J shed 2 bases, with 13 bases lying between them. CDR3 bases: TGTGCCAGCGTCCAGGGCTCTACCTACGAGCAGTACTTC. Translated: CASVQGSTYEQYF.

V is TRBV28 and J is TRBJ1-4, with TRBD1 identical over 7 bases. There are 15 residues in the CDR3. From germline, CDR1 is MDHEN and CDR2 SYDVKM. After removal of 4 bases from V and 7 bases from J, the junction contained 9 bases not matched to a gene. Here the CDR3 reads CASSSLGGAGEKLFF. The CDR3 DNA reads as TGTGCCAGCAGTTCATTAGGGGGCGCGGGTGAAAAACTGTTTTTT.

The chain couples TRBV29-1 to TRBJ2-1; possible D gene TRBD1, 6 bases. Between the trimmed V and J ends, which lost 7 bases and 5 bases, there was a span of 24 bases. CDR3 length: 16 amino acids. Germline CDR1 is SQVTM and CDR2 is ANQGSEA. CDR3 in amino acids: CSADRRSLDRHNEQFF. In DNA, the CDR3 is TGCAGCGCTGACAGGAGGAGCCTGGACCGCCACAATGAGCAGTTCTTC.

This chain joins TRBV5-4 and TRBJ2-1; TRBD2 matches 14 bases. V trimming: 5 bases; J trimming: 3 bases; junction bases outside the gene matches: 7. The CDR3 sequence is 17 residues long. From germline, CDR1 is SGHNT and CDR2 YYREEE (reference sequence). In DNA, the CDR3 is TGTGCCAGCAGACGCCCCGGGACTAGCGGGAGCTACAATGAGCAGTTCTTC. Translating gives CASRRPGTSGSYNEQFF. The full variable domain, with the rest looked up from reference TRBV5-4 and TRBJ2-1, is ETGVTQSPTHLIKTRGQQVTLRCSSQSGHNTVSWYQQALGQGPQFIFQYYREEENGRGNFPPRFSGLQFPNYSSELNVNALELDDSALYLCASRRPGTSGSYNEQFFGPGTRLTVL.

In this sample, this clone turned up once. The chain uses TRBV2 and TRBJ1-2, with 8 bases matching TRBD1. The trim removed 5 bases at V and 5 bases at J, leaving 4 bases unmatched. Per germline, CDR1 SNHLY and CDR2 FYNNEI. The CDR3 is made up of 13 amino acids. Here the CDR3 DNA reads TGTGCCAGCAGTTTTGGACAGGGTTATGGCTACACCTTC. It encodes CASSFGQGYGYTF.